This TCR beta chain originates from a study of T-cell memory formation after mild COVID-19. TCRdb called the 5' RACE reads again in MiXCR, with one record for every CDR3 protein. The table records some 130,000 distinct CDR3 sequences, approximately 25% of them present only once. The germline CDR1 and CDR2 sequences are DFQATT and SNEGSKA (reference sequence). The CDR3 contains 15 residues. Deletions cut 5 bases from V and 0 bases from J, with 14 bases between. Sequencing was performed on PBMCs or a T cell subset sorted from them (not recorded which). The chain carries TRBV20-1 and TRBJ1-5; no clear D gene. This TCR came from an adult woman who had mild COVID-19 (a few samples of this study predate the infection). Cell type and time point are not known. The CDR3 spells CSAANGDYSNQPQHF. The CDR3 DNA sequence: TGCAGTGCTGCAAACGGGGATTATAGCAATCAGCCCCAGCATTTT.